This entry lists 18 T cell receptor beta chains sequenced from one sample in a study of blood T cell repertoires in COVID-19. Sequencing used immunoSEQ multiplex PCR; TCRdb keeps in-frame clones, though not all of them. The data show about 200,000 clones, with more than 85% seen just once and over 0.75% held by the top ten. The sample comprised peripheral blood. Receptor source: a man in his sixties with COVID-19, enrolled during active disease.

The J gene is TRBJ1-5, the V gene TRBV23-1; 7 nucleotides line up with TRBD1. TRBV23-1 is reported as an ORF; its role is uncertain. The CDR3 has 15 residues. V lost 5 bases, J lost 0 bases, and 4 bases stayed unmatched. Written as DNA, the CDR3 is TGCGCCAGCAGTTTCAGGGGGGATAGCAATCAGCCCCAGCATTTT. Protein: CASSFRGDSNQPQHF.

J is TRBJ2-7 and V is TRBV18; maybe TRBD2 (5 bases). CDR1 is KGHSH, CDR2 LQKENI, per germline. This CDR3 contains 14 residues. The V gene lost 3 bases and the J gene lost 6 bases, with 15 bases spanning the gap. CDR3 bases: TGTGCCAGCTCACCCGAGGGCCGGTTTATCGAGCAGTACTTC. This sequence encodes CASSPEGRFIEQYF.

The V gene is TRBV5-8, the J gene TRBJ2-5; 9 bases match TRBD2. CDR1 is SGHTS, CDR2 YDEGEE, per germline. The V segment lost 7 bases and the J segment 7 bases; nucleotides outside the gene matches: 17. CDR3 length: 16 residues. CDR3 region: CASRRGAGGSSRTQYF. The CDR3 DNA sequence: TGTGCCAGCCGGAGAGGAGCGGGGGGCTCCTCTAGGACCCAGTACTTC.

The CDR3 DNA follows: TGTGCCAGCAGCGAACGGTCTCACGGGGGCACAGATACGCAGTATTTT. Protein: CASSERSHGGTDTQYF. The chain joins TRBV28 to TRBJ2-3, with a possible D match to TRBD2 (5 bases). Germline lookup yields CDR1 MDHEN and CDR2 SYDVKM. The CDR3 sequence is 16 residues long. Trimming took 6 bases from V and 1 from J, leaving 17 bases between them.

CDR3 DNA: TGCGCCAGCAGTGAGCCGGGGGGAAATGAGCAGTTCTTC. It translates to CASSEPGGNEQFF. This chain links TRBV10-1 with TRBJ2-1; TRBD2 matches 7 bases. The junction had 2 bases not matched to a gene; V was cut back by 2 bases and J by 7 bases. The CDR3 runs to 13 residues. CDR1 and CDR2 (germline): WNHNN, SYGVQD (reference sequence).

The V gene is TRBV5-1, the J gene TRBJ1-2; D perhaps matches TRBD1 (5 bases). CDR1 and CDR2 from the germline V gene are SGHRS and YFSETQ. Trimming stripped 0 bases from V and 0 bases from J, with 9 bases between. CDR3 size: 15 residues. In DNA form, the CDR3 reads TGCGCCAGCAGCTTGGATTACAGGACTAACTATGGCTACACCTTC. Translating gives CASSLDYRTNYGYTF.

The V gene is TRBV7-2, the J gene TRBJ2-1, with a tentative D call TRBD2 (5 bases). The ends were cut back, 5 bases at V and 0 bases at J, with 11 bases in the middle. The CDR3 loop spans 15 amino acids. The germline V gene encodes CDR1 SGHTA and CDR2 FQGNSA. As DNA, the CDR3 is TGTGCCAGCAGCCAAAGCGGTACCTCCTACAATGAGCAGTTCTTC. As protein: CASSQSGTSYNEQFF.

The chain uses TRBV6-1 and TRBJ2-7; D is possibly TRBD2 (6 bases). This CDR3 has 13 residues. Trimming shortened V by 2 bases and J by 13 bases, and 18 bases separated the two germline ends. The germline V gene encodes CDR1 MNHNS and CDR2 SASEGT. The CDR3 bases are TGTGCCAGCAGTGAAACGGCGGGGCCCTCGGGTTACTTC. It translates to CASSETAGPSGYF.

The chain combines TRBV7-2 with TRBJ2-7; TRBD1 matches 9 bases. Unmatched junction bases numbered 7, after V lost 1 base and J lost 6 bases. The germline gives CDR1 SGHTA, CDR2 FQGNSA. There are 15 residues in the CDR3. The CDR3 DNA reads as TGTGCCAGCAGCTTAGTTTGGGGGACAGGGTCCGAGCAGTACTTC. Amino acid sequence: CASSLVWGTGSEQYF.

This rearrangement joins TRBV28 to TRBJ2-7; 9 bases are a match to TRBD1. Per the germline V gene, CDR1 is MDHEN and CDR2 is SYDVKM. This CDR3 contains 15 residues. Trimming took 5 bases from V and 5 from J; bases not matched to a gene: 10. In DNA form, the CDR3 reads TGTGCCAGCAGTATGAGGGACAGGGTAGTTCACGAGCAGTACTTC. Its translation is CASSMRDRVVHEQYF.

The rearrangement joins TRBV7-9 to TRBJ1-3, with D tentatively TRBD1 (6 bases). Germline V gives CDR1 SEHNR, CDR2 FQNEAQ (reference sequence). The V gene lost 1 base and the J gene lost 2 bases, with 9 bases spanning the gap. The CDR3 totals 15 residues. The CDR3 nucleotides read TGTGCCAGCAGCTTAGACAGGGTCGCTGGAAACACCATATATTTT. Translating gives CASSLDRVAGNTIYF.

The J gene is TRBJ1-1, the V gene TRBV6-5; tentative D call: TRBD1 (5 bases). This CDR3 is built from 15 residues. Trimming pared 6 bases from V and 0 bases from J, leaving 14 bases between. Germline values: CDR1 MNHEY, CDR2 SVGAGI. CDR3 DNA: TGTGCCAGCAGCCGGAGCGGGACTATGAACACTGAAGCTTTCTTT. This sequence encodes CASSRSGTMNTEAFF.

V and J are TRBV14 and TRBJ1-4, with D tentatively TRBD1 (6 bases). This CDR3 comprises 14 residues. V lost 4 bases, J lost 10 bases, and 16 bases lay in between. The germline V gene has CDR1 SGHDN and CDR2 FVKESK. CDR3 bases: TGTGCCAGCAGCCCCACAGGGTTTGGTGGAAAACTGTTTTTT. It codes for CASSPTGFGGKLFF.

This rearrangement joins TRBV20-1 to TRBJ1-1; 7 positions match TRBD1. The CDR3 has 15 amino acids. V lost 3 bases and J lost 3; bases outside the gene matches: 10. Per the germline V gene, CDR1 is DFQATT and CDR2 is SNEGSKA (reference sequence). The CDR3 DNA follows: TGCAGTGCTAGTCGAACAGGGGCCCCGGACACTGAAGCTTTCTTT. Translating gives CSASRTGAPDTEAFF.

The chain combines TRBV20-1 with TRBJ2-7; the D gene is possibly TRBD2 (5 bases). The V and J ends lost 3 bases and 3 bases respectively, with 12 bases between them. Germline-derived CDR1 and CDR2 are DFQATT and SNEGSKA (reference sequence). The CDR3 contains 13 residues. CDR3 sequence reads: CSASPSSFYEQYF. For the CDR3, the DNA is TGCAGTGCTAGTCCTAGCTCTTTCTACGAGCAGTACTTC.

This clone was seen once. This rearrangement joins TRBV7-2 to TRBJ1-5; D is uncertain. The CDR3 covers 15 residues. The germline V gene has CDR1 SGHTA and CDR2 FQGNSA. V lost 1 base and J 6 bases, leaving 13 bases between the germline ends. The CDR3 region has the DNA TGTGCCAGCAGCTTAGACCGGGGATTTCGTCAGCCCCAGCATTTT. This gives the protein CASSLDRGFRQPQHF.

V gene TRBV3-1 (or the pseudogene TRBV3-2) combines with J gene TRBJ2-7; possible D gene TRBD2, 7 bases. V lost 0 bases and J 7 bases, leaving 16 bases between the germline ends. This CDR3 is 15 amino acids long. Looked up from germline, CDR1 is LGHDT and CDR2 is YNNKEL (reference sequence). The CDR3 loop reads CASSQDRGGGGEQYF. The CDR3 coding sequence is TGTGCCAGCAGCCAAGATAGGGGGGGTGGTGGGGAGCAGTACTTC.

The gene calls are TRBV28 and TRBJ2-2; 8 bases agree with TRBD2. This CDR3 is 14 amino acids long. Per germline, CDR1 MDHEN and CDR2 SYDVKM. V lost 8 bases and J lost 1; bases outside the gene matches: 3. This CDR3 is CASCRGGNTGELFF. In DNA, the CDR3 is TGTGCCAGCTGCCGGGGGGGGAACACCGGGGAGCTGTTTTTT.